The 5 T cell receptor beta chains listed next were all sequenced from one sample in a study of blood T cells in healthy people across ages. It was with a sample-barcoded 5' primer and a J-beta primer mix that a second PCR of roughly 7 to 12 cycles was run. Each CDR3 protein is one row after TCRdb ran MiXCR on the 5' RACE reads. The sample has around 800,000 distinct CDR3 sequences, around two thirds seen once. Sequenced: blood. These receptor sequences come from a man aged 25 to 40 in good health.

J is TRBJ2-1 and V is TRBV20-1, with 10 bases lining up with TRBD2. After removal of 6 bases from V and 13 bases from J, the junction contained 15 bases not matched to a gene. CDR1 and CDR2 (germline): DFQATT, SNEGSKA (reference sequence). This CDR3 comprises 14 residues. CDR3 sequence: CSASAGGNQETQFF. DNA of the CDR3: TGCAGTGCCTCAGCGGGAGGGAACCAAGAGACCCAGTTCTTC.

CDR3 region: CASSLRQILGSGQETQYF. CDR3 coding DNA: TGTGCCAGCAGTTTAAGGCAGATCCTAGGGAGTGGCCAAGAGACCCAGTACTTC. V usage is TRBV27 and J usage is TRBJ2-5, with D perhaps matching TRBD2 (5 bases). Germline V CDR1 and CDR2: MNHEY, SMNVEV (reference sequence). V lost 2 bases and J 1 base, leaving 20 bases between the germline ends. The CDR3 is 18 residues long.

This chain joins TRBV27 and TRBJ2-1, with D perhaps matching TRBD1 (6 bases). The CDR3 has 16 residues. The V end lost 5 bases, the J end lost 4 bases, and 18 bases lay between the germline ends. CDR1 and CDR2 from the germline V gene are MNHEY and SMNVEV (reference sequence). The CDR3 DNA is TGTGCCAGCAGTCCCAGCCCAGGGGCCCGATACAATGAGCAGTTCTTC. Encoded protein: CASSPSPGARYNEQFF.

V is TRBV29-1 and J is TRBJ2-3; D gene uncertain. Trimming shortened V by 5 bases and J by 7 bases, and 22 bases separated the two germline ends. The CDR3 length is 15 residues. From germline, CDR1 is SQVTM and CDR2 ANQGSEA. CDR3 region: CSVHLDTKPRYTQYF. Here the CDR3 DNA reads TGCAGCGTTCACCTCGACACTAAGCCCCGGTATACGCAGTATTTT.

This clonotype has just one count. This chain's CDR3 is CATWTADSRSGNTIYF. CDR3 nucleotides: TGTGCCACTTGGACAGCCGATAGCCGCTCTGGAAACACCATATATTTT. The chain employs TRBV2 and TRBJ1-3; D might be TRBD1 (6 bases). This CDR3 has 16 residues. Trimming shortened V by 10 bases and J by 0 bases, and 19 bases separated the two germline ends. CDR1 SNHLY and CDR2 FYNNEI come from the germline V gene.